Listed here are 22 T cell receptor beta chains from one sample, sequenced in a study of vaccination effects on CD4 cells after COVID-19. No antigen has been identified for these receptors. Sequencing in the ViraFEST assay came after antigen-specific CD4+ T cells had been expanded with viral peptide pools, which were used to stimulate PBMC. On roughly day 10 of culture, CD4+ T cells were separated out. Each participant was given two doses of one vaccine (BNT162b2 or mRNA-1273). Profiling relied on immunoSEQ multiplex PCR, and the TCRdb table lists in-frame clones only, not all of them. The sample includes under 80,000 clones, 60% to 75% seen only once; the top ten take roughly 1.2%. The sample in question was CD4+ T cells from PBMCs cultured with HCoV-229E spike peptides, obtained after COVID-19 vaccination. The source is a human donor who received a COVID-19 vaccine.

This clone was seen a few times. V usage is TRBV7-8 and J usage is TRBJ2-3; D remains ambiguous. The CDR3 totals 13 residues. In germline, CDR1 is SGHVS, CDR2 FQNEAQ. V was shortened by 5 bases and J by 1 base, with 7 bases between the two germline ends. Here the CDR3 reads CASSPTGTDTQYF. The CDR3 DNA reads TGTGCCAGCAGCCCAACAGGCACAGATACGCAGTATTTT.

V gene TRBV3-1 (or the pseudogene TRBV3-2) combines with J gene TRBJ2-5; 10 bases match TRBD2. Trimming took 7 bases from V and 1 from J; bases not matched to a gene: 6. This CDR3 has 15 amino acids. The germline V gene encodes CDR1 LGHDT and CDR2 YNNKEL (reference sequence). CDR3 region: CASTRSSGGQETQYF. The CDR3 nucleotides read TGTGCCAGCACCAGGTCTAGCGGGGGCCAAGAGACCCAGTACTTC.

The V call is TRBV24-1, the J call TRBJ2-6; TRBD1 aligns across 9 bases. The CDR3 consists of 18 residues. J lost 0 bases, V lost 3 bases, and 5 bases had no gene match. Germline V gene data show CDR1 as KGHDR and CDR2 as SFDVKD. This CDR3 is CATSDGDRARSGANVLTF. The CDR3 region has the DNA TGTGCCACCAGTGATGGGGACAGGGCCCGCTCTGGGGCCAACGTCCTGACTTTC.

This chain uses TRBV9 with TRBJ2-2; 9 bases line up with TRBD2. Germline CDR1 reads SGDLS; CDR2 reads YYNGEE. J gave up 4 bases and V 4 bases, and 8 bases lay outside the gene matches. The CDR3 extends over 16 amino acids. CDR3 coding DNA: TGTGCCAGCAGCCACGGCGGGGGGGCGGGCACCGGGGAGCTGTTTTTT. This sequence encodes CASSHGGGAGTGELFF.

For the CDR3, the DNA is TGCGCCAGCAGCTTAGCGGGGGGCTTCACAGATACGCAGTATTTT. Its protein is CASSLAGGFTDTQYF. The chain couples TRBV5-1 to TRBJ2-3, with TRBD2 matching over 9 bases. In germline, CDR1 is SGHRS, CDR2 YFSETQ. CDR3 size: 15 residues. Losses at the gene ends were 2 bases for V and 2 bases for J; bases not matched to a gene: 3.

The CDR3 DNA follows: TGTGCCAGCAGACAGGGGATTAGCAATCAGCCCCAGCATTTT. Its protein is CASRQGISNQPQHF. The genes are TRBV6-5 and TRBJ1-5, with 7 bases identical to TRBD1. The V gene end was trimmed by 6 bases and the J gene end by 0 bases; junction bases not matched to a gene: 2. The CDR3 contains 14 residues. CDR1 and CDR2 from the germline V gene are MNHEY and SVGAGI.

There are a few counts of this clone. The rearrangement uses TRBV5-1 and TRBJ1-1; D may be TRBD1 (5 bases). The CDR3 runs 13 residues. Looked up from germline, CDR1 is SGHRS and CDR2 is YFSETQ. V was trimmed by 4 bases and J by 1 base, leaving 8 bases between them. This CDR3 reads CASSPTGNTEAFF. In nucleotides, the CDR3 is TGCGCCAGCAGCCCAACAGGGAACACTGAAGCTTTCTTT.

A single count supports this clone. V usage is TRBV18 and J usage is TRBJ1-6, with 12 nucleotides matching TRBD1. The ends lost 3 bases at V and 7 bases at J; junction bases unmatched: 4. CDR1 and CDR2 from the germline V gene are KGHSH and LQKENI. This CDR3 is 16 amino acids long. The CDR3 DNA follows: TGTGCCAGCTCACCCACCGGGACAGGGGGCAATTCACCCCTCCACTTT. Its protein product is CASSPTGTGGNSPLHF. Variable domain in full (rest from reference TRBV18 and TRBJ1-6): NAGVMQNPRHLVRRRGQEARLRCSPMKGHSHVYWYRQLPEEGLKFMVYLQKENIIDESGMPKERFSAEFPKEGPSILRIQQVVRGDSAAYFCASSPTGTGGNSPLHFGNGTRLTVT.

The chain links TRBV6-5 to TRBJ1-2, with TRBD1 identical over 9 bases. V dropped 5 bases and J dropped 6; count of bases not matched to a gene: 10. CDR1 and CDR2 from the germline V gene are MNHEY and SVGAGI. The CDR3 spans 15 residues. The CDR3 nucleotides are TGTGCCAGCAGTCCACAGGGGGCCCGGCAGCATGGCTACACCTTC. Translating it yields CASSPQGARQHGYTF.

The V and J genes are TRBV19 and TRBJ1-1; TRBD1 matches at 8 bases. V shed 7 bases and J 1 base; nucleotides not matched to a gene: 5. CDR3 size: 14 residues. Germline CDR1 is LNHDA and CDR2 is SQIVND (reference sequence). CDR3 in amino acids: CASTPGQGNTEAFF. The CDR3 DNA sequence: TGTGCCAGTACCCCCGGACAGGGGAACACTGAAGCTTTCTTT.

This chain uses TRBV5-1 with TRBJ2-5; the D gene is possibly TRBD2 (6 bases). Trimming removed 3 bases at V and 4 bases at J, with 13 bases between. CDR1 SGHRS and CDR2 YFSETQ come from the germline V gene. The CDR3 is 14 amino acids. The CDR3 is CASSWAGRGETQYF. The CDR3 bases are TGCGCCAGCAGCTGGGCTGGGCGGGGAGAGACCCAGTACTTC.

Only a few counts were recorded for this clone. The chain links TRBV9 to TRBJ1-3; possibly TRBD1 for D (6 bases). The V and J ends lost 4 bases and 2 bases respectively, with 16 bases between them. CDR1 and CDR2 (germline): SGDLS, YYNGEE. The CDR3 contains 16 residues. In DNA, the CDR3 is TGTGCCAGCAGCCCCGGTCTAGGGGGGGCTGGAAACACCATATATTTT. It yields the protein CASSPGLGGAGNTIYF.

The chain joins TRBV9 to TRBJ2-1; D may match TRBD1 or TRBD2 (6 bases each). The V gene lost 0 bases and the J gene lost 4 bases, with 11 bases spanning the gap. The CDR3 covers 15 residues. The V gene's germline CDR1 is SGDLS and CDR2 YYNGEE. CDR3 sequence: CASSVGGGTYNEQFF. The CDR3 DNA follows: TGTGCCAGCAGCGTAGGAGGGGGGACTTACAATGAGCAGTTCTTC. Using reference TRBV9 and TRBJ2-1 for the parts outside the CDR3, the full variable domain is DSGVTQTPKHLITATGQRVTLRCSPRSGDLSVYWYQQSLDQGLQFLIQYYNGEERAKGNILERFSAQQFPDLHSELNLSSLELGDSALYFCASSVGGGTYNEQFFGPGTRLTVL.

The genes are TRBV2 and TRBJ2-7, with a weak D call TRBD2 (5 bases). Germline V gene lookup returns CDR1 SNHLY and CDR2 FYNNEI. Trimming took off 2 bases at V and 3 bases at J, with 11 bases between the two ends. The length of the CDR3 is 14 residues. The DNA of the CDR3 is TGTGCCAGCAGTGAATCAGGCAGCGGCTACGAGCAGTACGTC. This sequence encodes CASSESGSGYEQYV.

The V gene is TRBV9, the J gene TRBJ1-1; tentative D call: TRBD1 (5 bases). The length of the CDR3 is 13 residues. CDR1 SGDLS and CDR2 YYNGEE come from the germline V gene. V lost 10 bases, J lost 3 bases, and 16 bases lay in between. In DNA form, the CDR3 reads TGTGCCCGTTCGGGAGGGGCCTACACTGAAGCTTTCTTT. It translates to CARSGGAYTEAFF.

This chain connects TRBV4-2 to TRBJ2-2; 10 bases map to TRBD2. The CDR3 sequence is 17 residues long. Germline-derived CDR1 and CDR2 are LGHNA and YNFKEQ. V dropped 4 bases and J dropped 1; count of bases not matched to a gene: 6. CDR3 sequence (DNA): TGTGCCAGCAGCCCTGGGTCTAGCGGGGGGAACACCGGGGAGCTGTTTTTT. Residues: CASSPGSSGGNTGELFF.

The V call is TRBV6-4, the J call TRBJ2-3; 7 positions agree with TRBD1. V lost 0 bases to trimming and J lost 5 bases; unmatched junction nucleotides: 2. The CDR3 runs to 14 residues. Germline V gives CDR1 MRHNA, CDR2 SNTAGT. The CDR3 region is CASSDSNRGDTQYF. The CDR3 coding sequence is TGTGCCAGCAGTGACTCGAACAGGGGAGATACGCAGTATTTT.

This chain uses TRBV11-2 with TRBJ2-7; D uncertain. Germline CDR1 is SGHAT and CDR2 is FQNNGV. The germline V and J ends were trimmed by 5 bases and 6 bases, with 20 bases remaining between them. This CDR3 comprises 15 residues. For the CDR3, the DNA is TGTGCCAGCAGCCGTAGTGGCAGCCAGCGAGGCGAGCAGTACGTC. Translating it yields CASSRSGSQRGEQYV.

The chain employs TRBV9 and TRBJ2-5; the D is unclear. Trimming pared 3 bases from V and 0 bases from J, leaving 9 bases between. The CDR3 is 14 amino acids. The germline gives CDR1 SGDLS, CDR2 YYNGEE. The CDR3 nucleotides are TGTGCCAGCAGCGCCCGGGCGGACCAAGAGACCCAGTACTTC. Encoded protein: CASSARADQETQYF. Combining the CDR3 with reference TRBV9 and TRBJ2-5 gives the whole variable domain DSGVTQTPKHLITATGQRVTLRCSPRSGDLSVYWYQQSLDQGLQFLIQYYNGEERAKGNILERFSAQQFPDLHSELNLSSLELGDSALYFCASSARADQETQYFGPGTRLLVL.

This chain uses TRBV5-1 with TRBJ1-1; no reliable D call. CDR3 length equals 13 residues. Looked up from germline, CDR1 is SGHRS and CDR2 is YFSETQ. Trimming removed 6 bases at V and 1 base at J, with 10 bases between. CDR3 residues: CASNFYENTEAFF. The CDR3, as DNA: TGCGCCAGCAACTTCTACGAGAACACTGAAGCTTTCTTT.

V gene TRBV10-1 combines with J gene TRBJ2-5; perhaps D is TRBD1 or TRBD2 (6 bases each). The CDR3 runs to 12 residues. V lost 9 bases, J lost 5 bases, and 13 bases lay in between. Germline V gives CDR1 WNHNN, CDR2 SYGVQD (reference sequence). In DNA, the CDR3 is TGCGCCAGGAGGGGGGAAGGGGAGACCCAGTACTTC. It yields the protein CARRGEGETQYF.

The J gene is TRBJ2-5, the V gene TRBV19; D possibly matches TRBD1 or TRBD2 (6 bases each). Trimming removed 5 bases from V and 7 bases from J, with 23 bases in between. Germline V lookup: CDR1 LNHDA, CDR2 SQIVND (reference sequence). The CDR3 totals 16 residues. Written as DNA, the CDR3 is TGTGCCAGTAGTGCCGGACAGCTCACCGGGGGAGTGACCCAGTACTTC. Protein: CASSAGQLTGGVTQYF.